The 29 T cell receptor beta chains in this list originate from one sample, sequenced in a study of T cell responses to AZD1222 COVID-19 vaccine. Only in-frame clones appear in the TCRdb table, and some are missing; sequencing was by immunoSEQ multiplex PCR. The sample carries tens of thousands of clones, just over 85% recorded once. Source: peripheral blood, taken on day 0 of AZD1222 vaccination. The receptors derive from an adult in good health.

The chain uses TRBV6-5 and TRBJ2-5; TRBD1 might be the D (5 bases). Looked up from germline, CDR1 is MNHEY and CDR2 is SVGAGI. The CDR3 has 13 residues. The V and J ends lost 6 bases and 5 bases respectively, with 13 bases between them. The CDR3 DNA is TGTGCCAGCAGGCCAACAGGTGCGGAGACCCAGTACTTC. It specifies CASRPTGAETQYF.

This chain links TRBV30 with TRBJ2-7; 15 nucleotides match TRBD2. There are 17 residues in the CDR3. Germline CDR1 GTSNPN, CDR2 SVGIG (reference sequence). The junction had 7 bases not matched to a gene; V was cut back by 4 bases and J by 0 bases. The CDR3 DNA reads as TGTGCCTGGAACATGGGACTAGCGGGAGGTAGCTCCTACGAGCAGTACTTC. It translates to CAWNMGLAGGSSYEQYF.

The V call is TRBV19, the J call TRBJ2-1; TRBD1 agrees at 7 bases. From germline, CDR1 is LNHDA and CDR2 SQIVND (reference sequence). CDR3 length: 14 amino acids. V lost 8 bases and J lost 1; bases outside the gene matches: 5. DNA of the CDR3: TGTGCCAGTGAGACAGGGTCTTCCTACAATGAGCAGTTCTTC. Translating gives CASETGSSYNEQFF.

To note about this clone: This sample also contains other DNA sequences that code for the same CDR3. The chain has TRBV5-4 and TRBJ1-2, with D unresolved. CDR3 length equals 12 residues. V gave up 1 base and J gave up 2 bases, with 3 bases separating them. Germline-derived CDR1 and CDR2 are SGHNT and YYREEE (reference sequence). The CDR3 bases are TGTGCCAGCAGCTTGAACAACTATGGCTACACCTTC. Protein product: CASSLNNYGYTF.

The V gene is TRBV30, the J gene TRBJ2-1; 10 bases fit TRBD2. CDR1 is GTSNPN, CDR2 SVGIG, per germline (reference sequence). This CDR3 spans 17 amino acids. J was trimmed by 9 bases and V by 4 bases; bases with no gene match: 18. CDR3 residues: CAWTPFSGAGGSREQFF. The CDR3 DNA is TGTGCCTGGACCCCTTTTTCGGGAGCGGGAGGGTCCCGTGAGCAGTTCTTC.

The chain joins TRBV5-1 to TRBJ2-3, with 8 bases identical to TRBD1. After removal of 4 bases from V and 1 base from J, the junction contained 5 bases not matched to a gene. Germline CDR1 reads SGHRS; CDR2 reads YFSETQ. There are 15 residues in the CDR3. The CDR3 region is CASSKTGGGTDTQYF. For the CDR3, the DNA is TGCGCCAGCAGCAAAACAGGGGGAGGCACAGATACGCAGTATTTT.

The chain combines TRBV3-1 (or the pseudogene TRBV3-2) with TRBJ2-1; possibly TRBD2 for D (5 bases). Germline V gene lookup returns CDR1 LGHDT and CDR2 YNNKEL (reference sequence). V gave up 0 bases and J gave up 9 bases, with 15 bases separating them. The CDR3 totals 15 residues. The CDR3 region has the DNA TGTGCCAGCAGCCAAGATCTGTGGCAAGGAGGTGAGCAGTTCTTC. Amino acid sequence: CASSQDLWQGGEQFF.

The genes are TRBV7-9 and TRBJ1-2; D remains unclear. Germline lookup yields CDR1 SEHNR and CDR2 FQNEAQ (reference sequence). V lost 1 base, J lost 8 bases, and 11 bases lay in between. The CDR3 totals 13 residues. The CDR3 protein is CASSLGTGYGYTF. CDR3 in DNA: TGTGCCAGCAGCTTAGGGACGGGTTACGGCTACACCTTC.

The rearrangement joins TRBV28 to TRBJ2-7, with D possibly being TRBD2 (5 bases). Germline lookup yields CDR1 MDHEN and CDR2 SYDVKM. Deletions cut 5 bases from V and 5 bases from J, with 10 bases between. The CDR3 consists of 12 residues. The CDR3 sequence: CASSRGFDEQYF. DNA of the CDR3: TGTGCCAGCAGTAGAGGGTTCGACGAGCAGTACTTC.

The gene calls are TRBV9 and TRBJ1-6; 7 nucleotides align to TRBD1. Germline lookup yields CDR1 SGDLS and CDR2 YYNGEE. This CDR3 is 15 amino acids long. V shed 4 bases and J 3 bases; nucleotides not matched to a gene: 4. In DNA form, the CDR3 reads TGTGCCAGCAGCACGGGACAGAACTATAATTCACCCCTCCACTTT. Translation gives CASSTGQNYNSPLHF.

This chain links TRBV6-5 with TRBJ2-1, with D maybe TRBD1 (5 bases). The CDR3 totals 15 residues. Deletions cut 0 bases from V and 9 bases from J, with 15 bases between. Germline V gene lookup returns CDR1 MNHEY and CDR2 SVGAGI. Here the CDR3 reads CASSYSKLGRSEQFF. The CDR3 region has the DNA TGTGCCAGCAGTTACTCGAAACTGGGGCGAAGTGAGCAGTTCTTC.

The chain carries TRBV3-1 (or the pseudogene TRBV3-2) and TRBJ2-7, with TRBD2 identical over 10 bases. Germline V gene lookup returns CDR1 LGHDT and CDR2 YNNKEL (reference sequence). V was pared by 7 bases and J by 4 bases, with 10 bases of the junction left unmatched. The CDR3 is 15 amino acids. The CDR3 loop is CASKAGLAGAYEQYF. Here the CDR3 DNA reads TGTGCCAGCAAAGCCGGTCTAGCGGGAGCATACGAGCAGTACTTC.

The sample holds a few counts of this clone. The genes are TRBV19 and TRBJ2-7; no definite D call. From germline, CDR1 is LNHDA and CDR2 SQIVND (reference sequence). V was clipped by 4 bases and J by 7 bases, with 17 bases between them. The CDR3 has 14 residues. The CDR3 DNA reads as TGTGCCAGTAGTAACCGTCTCACCTCTACGGAGCAGTACTTC. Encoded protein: CASSNRLTSTEQYF. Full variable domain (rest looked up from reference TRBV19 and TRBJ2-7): DGGITQSPKYLFRKEGQNVTLSCEQNLNHDAMYWYRQDPGQGLRLIYYSQIVNDFQKGDIAEGYSVSREKKESFPLTVTSAQKNPTAFYLCASSNRLTSTEQYFGPGTRLTVT.

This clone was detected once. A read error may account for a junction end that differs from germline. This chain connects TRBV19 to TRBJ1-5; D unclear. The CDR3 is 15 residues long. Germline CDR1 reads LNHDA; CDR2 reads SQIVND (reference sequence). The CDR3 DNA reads TGTGCCAGTAGTATAGGCAAAGGTAGCCATCAGCCCCAGCATTTT. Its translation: CASSIGKGSHQPQHF. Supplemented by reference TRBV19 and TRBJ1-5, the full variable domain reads DGGITQSPKYLFRKEGQNVTLSCEQNLNHDAMYWYRQDPGQGLRLIYYSQIVNDFQKGDIAEGYSVSREKKESFPLTVTSAQKNPTAFYLCASSIGKGSHQPQHFGDGTRLSIL.

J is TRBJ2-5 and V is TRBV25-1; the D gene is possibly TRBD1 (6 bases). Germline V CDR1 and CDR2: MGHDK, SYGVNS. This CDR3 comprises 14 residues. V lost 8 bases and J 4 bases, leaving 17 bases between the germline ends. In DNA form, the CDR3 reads TGTGCCAGCGTGCGTACAGGGCGCGGAGAGACCCAGTACTTC. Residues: CASVRTGRGETQYF.

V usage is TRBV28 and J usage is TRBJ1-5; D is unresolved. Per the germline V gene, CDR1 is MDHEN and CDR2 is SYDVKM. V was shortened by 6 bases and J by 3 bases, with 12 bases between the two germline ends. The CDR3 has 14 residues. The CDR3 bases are TGTGCCAGCAGGTCTCGTGGGGTCAATCAGCCCCAGCATTTT. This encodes CASRSRGVNQPQHF.

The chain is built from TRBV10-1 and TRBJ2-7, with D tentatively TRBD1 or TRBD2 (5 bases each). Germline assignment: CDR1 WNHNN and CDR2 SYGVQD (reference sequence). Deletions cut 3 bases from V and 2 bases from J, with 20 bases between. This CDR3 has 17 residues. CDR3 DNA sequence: TGCGCCAGCAGTGACCCGTCCGGGACGGGGCAGACCTACGAGCAGTACTTC. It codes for CASSDPSGTGQTYEQYF.

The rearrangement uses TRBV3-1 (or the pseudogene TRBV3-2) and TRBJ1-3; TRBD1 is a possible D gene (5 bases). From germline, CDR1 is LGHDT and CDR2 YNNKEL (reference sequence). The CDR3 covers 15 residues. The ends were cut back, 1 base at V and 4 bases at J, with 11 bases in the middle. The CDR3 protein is CASSQVLAGGNTIYF. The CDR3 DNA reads TGTGCCAGCAGCCAAGTGTTGGCAGGGGGAAACACCATATATTTT.

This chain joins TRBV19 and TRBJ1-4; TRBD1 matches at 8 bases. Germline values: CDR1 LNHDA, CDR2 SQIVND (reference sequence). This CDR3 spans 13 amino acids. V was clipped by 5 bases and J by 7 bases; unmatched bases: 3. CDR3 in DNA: TGTGCCAGTAGTGGGACAGGATTTGAAAAACTGTTTTTT. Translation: CASSGTGFEKLFF.

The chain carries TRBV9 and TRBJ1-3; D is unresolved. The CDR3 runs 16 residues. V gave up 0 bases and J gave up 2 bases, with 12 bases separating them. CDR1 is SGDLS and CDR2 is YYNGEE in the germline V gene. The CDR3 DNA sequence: TGTGCCAGCAGCGTAGAGCGAGGACTGGCTGGAAACACCATATATTTT. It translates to CASSVERGLAGNTIYF.

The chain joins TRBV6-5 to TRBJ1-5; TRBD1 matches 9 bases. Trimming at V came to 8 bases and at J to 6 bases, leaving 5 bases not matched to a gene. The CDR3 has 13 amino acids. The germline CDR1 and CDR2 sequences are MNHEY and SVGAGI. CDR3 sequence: CASAGTGIQPQHF. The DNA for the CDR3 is TGTGCCAGCGCCGGGACAGGGATTCAGCCCCAGCATTTT.

In DNA form, the CDR3 reads TGTGCCAGTAGTCCAAGGGACAGGGGGTTTGAAAAACTGTTTTTT. It is translated as CASSPRDRGFEKLFF. The V call is TRBV19, the J call TRBJ1-4; 11 nucleotides align to TRBD1. The length of the CDR3 is 15 residues. With V trimmed by 5 bases and J by 7 bases, 6 bases remained unmatched. Per the germline V gene, CDR1 is LNHDA and CDR2 is SQIVND (reference sequence).

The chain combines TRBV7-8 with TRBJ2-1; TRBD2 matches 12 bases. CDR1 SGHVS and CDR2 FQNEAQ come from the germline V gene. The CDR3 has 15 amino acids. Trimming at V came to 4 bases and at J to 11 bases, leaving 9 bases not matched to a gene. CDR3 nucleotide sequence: TGTGCCAGCAGCTCCGATCGGACTAGCGGGGCCCAGCAGTTCTTC. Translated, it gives CASSSDRTSGAQQFF. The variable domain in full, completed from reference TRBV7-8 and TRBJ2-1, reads GAGVSQSPRYKVAKRGQDVALRCDPISGHVSLFWYQQALGQGPEFLTYFQNEAQLDKSGLPSDRFFAERPEGSVSTLKIQRTQQEDSAVYLCASSSDRTSGAQQFFGPGTRLTVL.

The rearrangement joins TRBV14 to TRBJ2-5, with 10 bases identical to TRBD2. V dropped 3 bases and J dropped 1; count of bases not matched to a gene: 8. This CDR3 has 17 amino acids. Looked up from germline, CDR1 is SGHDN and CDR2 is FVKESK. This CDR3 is CASSHLGTSATQETQYF. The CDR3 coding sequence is TGTGCCAGCAGCCACTTGGGGACTAGCGCGACCCAAGAGACCCAGTACTTC.

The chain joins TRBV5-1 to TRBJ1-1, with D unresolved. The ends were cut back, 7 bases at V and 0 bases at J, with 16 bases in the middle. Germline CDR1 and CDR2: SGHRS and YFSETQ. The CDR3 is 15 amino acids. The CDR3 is CASYTGEGMNTEAFF. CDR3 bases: TGCGCCAGCTACACGGGCGAAGGAATGAACACTGAAGCTTTCTTT.

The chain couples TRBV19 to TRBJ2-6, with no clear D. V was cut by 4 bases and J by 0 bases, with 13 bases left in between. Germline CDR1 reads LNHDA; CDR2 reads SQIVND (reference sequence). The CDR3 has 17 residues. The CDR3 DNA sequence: TGTGCCAGTAGTAAACAAGAATTAGACTCTGGGGCCAACGTCCTGACTTTC. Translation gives CASSKQELDSGANVLTF.

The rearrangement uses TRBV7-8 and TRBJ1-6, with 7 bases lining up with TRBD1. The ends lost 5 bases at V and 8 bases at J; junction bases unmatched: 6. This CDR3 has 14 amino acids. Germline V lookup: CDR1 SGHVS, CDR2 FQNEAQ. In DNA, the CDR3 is TGTGCCAGCAGCAAACGGCAGGGGGATTCACCCCTCCACTTT. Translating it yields CASSKRQGDSPLHF. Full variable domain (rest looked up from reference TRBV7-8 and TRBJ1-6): GAGVSQSPRYKVAKRGQDVALRCDPISGHVSLFWYQQALGQGPEFLTYFQNEAQLDKSGLPSDRFFAERPEGSVSTLKIQRTQQEDSAVYLCASSKRQGDSPLHFGNGTRLTVT.

The CDR3 coding sequence is TGTGCCACCAAGTGGGCAGGGGGGAACACTGAAGCTTTCTTT. It yields the protein CATKWAGGNTEAFF. The chain uses TRBV19 and TRBJ1-1; 7 nucleotides align to TRBD1. The length of the CDR3 is 14 residues. Per germline, CDR1 LNHDA and CDR2 SQIVND (reference sequence). With 10 bases clipped from V and 1 base from J, the junction kept 9 bases outside the gene matches.

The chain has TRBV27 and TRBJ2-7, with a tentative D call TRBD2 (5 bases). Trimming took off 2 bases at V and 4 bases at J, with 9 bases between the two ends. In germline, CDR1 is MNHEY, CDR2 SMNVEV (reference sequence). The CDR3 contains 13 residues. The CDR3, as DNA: TGTGCCAGCAGTTTAGAGGGCAGATACGAGCAGTACTTC. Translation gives CASSLEGRYEQYF.